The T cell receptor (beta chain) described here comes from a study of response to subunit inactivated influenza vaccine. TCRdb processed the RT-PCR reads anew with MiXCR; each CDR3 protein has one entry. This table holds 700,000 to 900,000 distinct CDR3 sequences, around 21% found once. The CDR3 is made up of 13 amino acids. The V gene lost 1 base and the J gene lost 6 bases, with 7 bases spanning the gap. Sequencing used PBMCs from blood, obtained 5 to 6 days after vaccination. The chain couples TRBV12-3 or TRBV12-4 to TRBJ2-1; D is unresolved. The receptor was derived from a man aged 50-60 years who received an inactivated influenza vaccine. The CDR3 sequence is CASSLGSRNEQFF. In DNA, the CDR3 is TGTGCCAGCAGTTTAGGGAGCCGCAATGAGCAGTTCTTC.